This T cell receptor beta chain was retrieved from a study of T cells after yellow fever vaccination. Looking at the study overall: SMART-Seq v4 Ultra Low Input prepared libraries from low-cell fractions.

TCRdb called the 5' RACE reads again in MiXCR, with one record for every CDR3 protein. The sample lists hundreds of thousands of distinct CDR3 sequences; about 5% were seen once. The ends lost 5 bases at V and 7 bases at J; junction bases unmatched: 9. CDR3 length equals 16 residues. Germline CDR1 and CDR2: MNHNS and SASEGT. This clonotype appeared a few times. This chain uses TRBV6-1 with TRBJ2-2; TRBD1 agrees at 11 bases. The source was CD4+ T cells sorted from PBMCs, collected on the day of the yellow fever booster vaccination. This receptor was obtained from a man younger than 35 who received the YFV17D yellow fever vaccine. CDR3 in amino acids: CASSISWTGGIGELFF. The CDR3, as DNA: TGTGCCAGCAGTATTTCCTGGACAGGGGGCATCGGGGAGCTGTTTTTT.